The sequence of this T cell receptor (beta chain) was determined in a study of monozygotic twins with inflammatory bowel disease. Looked up from germline, CDR1 is SGHNT and CDR2 is YENEEA. The CDR3 is 16 amino acids. Reprocessing the 5' RACE reads, TCRdb reports a single entry for every CDR3 protein and omits DNA. The table for this sample gives 330,000 or so distinct CDR3 sequences. The V call is TRBV11-3, the J call TRBJ2-2; TCRdb picks TRBD1, but there is no DNA to check that call. This TCR was recovered from a human donor with ulcerative colitis or Crohn's disease, or a healthy co-twin of an affected twin (not recorded which). Sequencing was done on a sample of blood. This CDR3 is CASSLLTGALTGELFF.